This T cell receptor (beta chain) was recorded in a study of blood T cell repertoires in COVID-19 (dated by TCRdb to the early 2020s). Regarding the research as a whole: Samples from collaborators originated in the United States, Italy and Spain and spanned both the acute and convalescent phases of COVID-19. The material from the prospective study consisted of cDNA or gDNA derived from T cells, B-cell-depleted T cells, or PBMCs. The dataset comprised deeply sampled blood TCRbeta repertoires from subjects exposed to, actively infected with, or recovered from COVID-19. A freely available public database, intended as a resource for researchers studying the immune response to SARS-CoV-2, is where the repertoires were released. Samples were obtained from the ongoing ImmuneRACE study (first 160 participants) and from about 1,300 subjects provided by 6 global collaborators. Sample metadata almost always included a de-identified subject ID, COVID-19 status, age in years and sex. Where available, HLA class I and class II types were taken from metadata supplied by the sample provider and were not determined by assay-based typing.

In the case of this clone: Its cognate antigen has yet to be identified. Per-nucleotide qualities are absent, and no much larger clonotype sits a single base away.

TCRbeta CDR3 regions were amplified from genomic DNA using the immunoSEQ Assay, a bias-controlled multiplex PCR. The original methods were these. Within the assay, amplification of reference gene primers was used to estimate how many nucleated cells each sample contained. Sequence reads were collapsed and filtered to measure the absolute abundance of every unique TCRbeta CDR3 rearrangement. For each sample, productive Simpson clonality was calculated as the square root of Simpson's diversity index across productive rearrangements. Entries here come from immuneACCESS through TCRdb and include only in-frame sequences with V and J called. Some clones fail to appear in such tables; in the studies checked, an unresolved V gene covers under half of the shortfall, and the cause of the remainder is unknown. The V and J calls and clone size were taken over from that table, and D and trimming were inferred from the DNA. This sample is represented by fewer than 100,000 clones; roughly 86% of them were singletons. The ten most abundant clones make up around a tenth of the sample.

CDR1 and CDR2 are drawn from the germline V gene: SGHTA, FQGNSA. The V and J ends are trimmed by 5 bases and 5 bases, leaving 16 bases between them. Its CDR3 holds 14 amino acids, cysteine through phenylalanine. The DNA shown is the 42-base CDR3, in frame from base 1. General conclusions and limits of the study: How much clinical and demographic metadata was included differed by source and by participant, and the metadata was provided uncurated.

Whole blood was collected in K2EDTA tubes by collaborating institutions according to the institutions' own protocols. For TCRbeta analysis, collaborator samples were shipped as frozen whole blood, as isolated PBMCs, or as DNA extracted from either sample type. What was sequenced was peripheral blood. The chain uses TRBV7-2 and TRBJ2-7, with TRBD1 tentatively as D gene (6 bases match). The origin of this receptor is a man over 45 with acute or convalescent COVID-19. The CDR3 region reads CASSPPGTPHEQYF. The DNA sequence is given as TGTGCCAGCAGCCCCCCCGGGACACCCCACGAGCAGTACTTC.